Listed below are T cell receptor beta chains from one sample, sequenced in a study of blood T cell repertoires in COVID-19. Only in-frame clones appear in the TCRdb table, and some are missing; sequencing was by immunoSEQ multiplex PCR. The table has over 65,000 clones, more than 80% seen once. Source material: peripheral blood. The origin of the receptors is a man in his fifties with active or convalescent COVID-19. The CDR3 runs from the conserved cysteine through the conserved F or W. D genes are given only for firm matches. Clone size is not always given. Where it is, it says once, few, many or a class for expanded clones.

j_gene: TRBJ2-1
d_gene: TRBD1
v_gene: TRBV2
abundance: -
CDR3aa: CASSGGDRGPRGQTGLYNEQFF
CDR3nt: TGTGCCAGCAGTGGAGGGGACAGGGGGCCACGGGGGCAAACGGGCCTATACAATGAGCAGTTCTTC

j_gene: TRBJ2-1
d_gene: TRBD2
v_gene: TRBV9
abundance: -
CDR3aa: CASSVVSGVAGGKQFF
CDR3nt: TGTGCCAGCAGCGTAGTATCCGGGGTAGCGGGAGGGAAGCAGTTCTTC

j_gene: TRBJ2-1
d_gene: TRBD2
v_gene: TRBV3-1/TRBV3-2
abundance: -
CDR3aa: CASSQDLEREYEQFF
CDR3nt: TGTGCCAGCAGCCAAGATCTGGAGCGGGAGTATGAGCAGTTCTTC

j_gene: TRBJ2-7
d_gene: TRBD2
v_gene: TRBV29-1
abundance: -
CDR3aa: CSVGLAGGFGQYF
CDR3nt: TGCAGCGTGGGACTAGCGGGAGGGTTTGGGCAGTACTTC

j_gene: TRBJ2-5
d_gene: TRBD2
v_gene: TRBV4-2
abundance: once
CDR3aa: CASSQDGSGGRETQYF
CDR3nt: TGTGCCAGCAGCCAAGACGGGTCGGGGGGGCGTGAGACCCAGTACTTC

j_gene: TRBJ2-7
d_gene: TRBD1
v_gene: TRBV7-8
abundance: -
CDR3aa: CASSLAPGQGEQYF
CDR3nt: TGTGCCAGCAGCTTAGCTCCGGGACAGGGCGAGCAGTACTTC

j_gene: TRBJ1-2
d_gene: -
v_gene: TRBV13
abundance: -
CDR3aa: CASSTFGQSNYGYTF
CDR3nt: TGTGCCAGCAGCACATTTGGACAGTCTAACTATGGCTACACCTTC

j_gene: TRBJ1-3
d_gene: TRBD1
v_gene: TRBV5-1
abundance: -
CDR3aa: CASSDRGLGNTIYF
CDR3nt: TGCGCCAGCAGCGACAGGGGGCTAGGAAACACCATATATTTT

j_gene: TRBJ2-1
d_gene: TRBD2
v_gene: TRBV5-4
abundance: few
CDR3aa: CASSSTSGSYNEQFF
CDR3nt: TGTGCCAGCAGCTCGACTAGCGGGAGCTACAATGAGCAGTTCTTC

j_gene: TRBJ1-1
d_gene: -
v_gene: TRBV30
abundance: -
CDR3aa: CAWSSRGNTEAFF
CDR3nt: TGTGCCTGGAGCAGCAGGGGGAACACTGAAGCTTTCTTT

j_gene: TRBJ2-3
d_gene: TRBD2
v_gene: TRBV4-1
abundance: -
CDR3aa: CASSQGTSGINTQYF
CDR3nt: TGCGCCAGCAGCCAAGGGACTAGCGGGATAAATACGCAGTATTTT

j_gene: TRBJ2-7
d_gene: -
v_gene: TRBV7-8
abundance: few
CDR3aa: CASSLASAPYEQYF
CDR3nt: TGTGCCAGCAGCTTAGCTAGTGCCCCCTACGAGCAGTACTTC

j_gene: TRBJ1-6
d_gene: TRBD1
v_gene: TRBV10-3
abundance: -
CDR3aa: CAIRSGTGANSPLHF
CDR3nt: TGTGCCATCAGGTCAGGGACAGGGGCAAATTCACCCCTCCACTTT

j_gene: TRBJ2-5
d_gene: -
v_gene: TRBV7-2
abundance: -
CDR3aa: CASSPGLSQYF
CDR3nt: TGTGCCAGCAGCCCGGGTTTATCCCAGTACTTC

j_gene: TRBJ2-3
d_gene: -
v_gene: TRBV3-1/TRBV3-2
abundance: few
CDR3aa: CASSQETRTTGTDTQYF
CDR3nt: TGTGCCAGCAGCCAAGAAACGAGGACGACAGGCACAGATACGCAGTATTTT

j_gene: TRBJ2-1
d_gene: TRBD2
v_gene: TRBV5-4
abundance: -
CDR3aa: CASSAETSGGIREQFF
CDR3nt: TGTGCCAGCAGCGCGGAGACTAGCGGGGGGATCCGTGAGCAGTTCTTC

j_gene: TRBJ1-4
d_gene: -
v_gene: TRBV7-9
abundance: few
CDR3aa: CASSAPGSGVVKLFF
CDR3nt: TGTGCCAGCAGCGCGCCGGGATCTGGAGTTGTAAAACTGTTTTTT

j_gene: TRBJ1-2
d_gene: -
v_gene: TRBV12-3/TRBV12-4
abundance: -
CDR3aa: CASSLQRGGGYTF
CDR3nt: TGTGCCAGCAGCCTACAACGGGGGGGTGGCTACACCTTC

j_gene: TRBJ2-1
d_gene: TRBD1
v_gene: TRBV5-4
abundance: -
CDR3aa: CASSAGQANYNEQFF
CDR3nt: TGTGCCAGCAGCGCAGGACAGGCCAACTACAATGAGCAGTTCTTC

j_gene: TRBJ2-7
d_gene: TRBD2
v_gene: TRBV7-8
abundance: few
CDR3aa: CASQRGGPPYEQYF
CDR3nt: TGTGCCAGCCAACGGGGGGGACCGCCCTACGAGCAGTACTTC

j_gene: TRBJ1-1
d_gene: -
v_gene: TRBV29-1
abundance: -
CDR3aa: CSGVTGYTEAFF
CDR3nt: TGCAGCGGGGTTACAGGGTATACTGAAGCTTTCTTT

j_gene: TRBJ2-1
d_gene: -
v_gene: TRBV25-1
abundance: -
CDR3aa: CASSDWRDNEQFF
CDR3nt: TGTGCCAGCAGTGATTGGCGGGACAATGAGCAGTTCTTC

j_gene: TRBJ2-7
d_gene: TRBD1
v_gene: TRBV5-4
abundance: -
CDR3aa: CASSLAGDRANEQYF
CDR3nt: TGTGCCAGCAGCTTGGCCGGGGACAGGGCTAACGAGCAGTACTTC

j_gene: TRBJ2-7
d_gene: TRBD1
v_gene: TRBV19
abundance: once
CDR3aa: CASSITGQSYEQYF
CDR3nt: TGTGCCAGTAGTATAACGGGACAGAGCTACGAGCAGTACTTC

j_gene: TRBJ1-5
d_gene: -
v_gene: TRBV29-1
abundance: few
CDR3aa: CSVYDGVGNQPQHF
CDR3nt: TGCAGCGTTTATGACGGGGTAGGCAATCAGCCCCAGCATTTT

j_gene: TRBJ2-6
d_gene: TRBD1
v_gene: TRBV29-1
abundance: -
CDR3aa: CSVRQGGANVLTF
CDR3nt: TGCAGCGTTAGACAGGGTGGGGCCAACGTCCTGACTTTC

j_gene: TRBJ1-3
d_gene: -
v_gene: TRBV30
abundance: -
CDR3aa: CAWSVFISGNTIYF
CDR3nt: TGTGCCTGGAGTGTATTCATCTCTGGAAACACCATATATTTT

j_gene: TRBJ2-3
d_gene: TRBD2
v_gene: TRBV10-3
abundance: -
CDR3aa: CAISYSSGGGDTQYF
CDR3nt: TGTGCCATCAGTTACTCTAGCGGGGGAGGGGATACGCAGTATTTT

j_gene: TRBJ1-4
d_gene: -
v_gene: TRBV15
abundance: -
CDR3aa: CATSRDLGGLNEKLFF
CDR3nt: TGTGCCACCAGCAGAGATTTGGGGGGTCTTAATGAAAAACTGTTTTTT

j_gene: TRBJ2-3
d_gene: TRBD2
v_gene: TRBV4-3
abundance: once
CDR3aa: CASSQDRGVADTQYF
CDR3nt: TGCGCCAGCAGCCAAGATCGGGGGGTGGCAGATACGCAGTATTTT

j_gene: TRBJ2-1
d_gene: TRBD2
v_gene: TRBV5-1
abundance: -
CDR3aa: CASAADWTSGNNEQFF
CDR3nt: TGCGCCAGCGCCGCGGATTGGACTAGCGGTAACAATGAGCAGTTCTTC

j_gene: TRBJ1-5
d_gene: -
v_gene: TRBV5-5
abundance: -
CDR3aa: CASSLGGGGGQPQHF
CDR3nt: TGTGCCAGCAGCTTGGGTGGAGGGGGGGGGCAGCCCCAGCATTTT

j_gene: TRBJ2-1
d_gene: -
v_gene: TRBV27
abundance: -
CDR3aa: CASSSRVSMFF
CDR3nt: TGTGCCAGCAGTTCCAGGGTTAGTATGTTCTTC

j_gene: TRBJ2-1
d_gene: TRBD1
v_gene: TRBV24-1
abundance: -
CDR3aa: CATGTDSYNEQFF
CDR3nt: TGTGCCACTGGGACAGACTCCTACAATGAGCAGTTCTTC

j_gene: TRBJ1-3
d_gene: TRBD1
v_gene: TRBV5-1
abundance: -
CDR3aa: CASSLAGTDSGNTIYF
CDR3nt: TGCGCCAGCAGCTTGGCCGGGACAGACTCTGGAAACACCATATATTTT

j_gene: TRBJ2-3
d_gene: TRBD2
v_gene: TRBV4-1
abundance: -
CDR3aa: CASSQGLAGGSVDTQYF
CDR3nt: TGCGCCAGCAGCCAAGGACTAGCGGGAGGAAGTGTAGATACGCAGTATTTT

j_gene: TRBJ1-2
d_gene: TRBD1
v_gene: TRBV25-1
abundance: -
CDR3aa: CASSLGQGRYGYTF
CDR3nt: TGTGCCAGCAGCCTTGGACAGGGCCGCTATGGCTACACCTTC

j_gene: TRBJ1-5
d_gene: -
v_gene: TRBV4-1
abundance: few
CDR3aa: CASSQEYSNQPQHF
CDR3nt: TGCGCCAGCAGCCAGGAGTATAGCAATCAGCCCCAGCATTTT

j_gene: TRBJ2-1
d_gene: TRBD2
v_gene: TRBV19
abundance: -
CDR3aa: CASKTSGNPYNEQFF
CDR3nt: TGTGCCAGCAAAACTAGCGGGAATCCTTACAATGAGCAGTTCTTC

j_gene: TRBJ1-6
d_gene: TRBD1
v_gene: TRBV29-1
abundance: -
CDR3aa: CSVLTGAAYNSPLHF
CDR3nt: TGCAGCGTACTAACAGGGGCGGCCTATAATTCACCCCTCCACTTT

j_gene: TRBJ2-3
d_gene: -
v_gene: TRBV30
abundance: -
CDR3aa: CAWSVPRADTQYF
CDR3nt: TGTGCCTGGAGTGTACCCCGGGCAGATACGCAGTATTTT

j_gene: TRBJ1-6
d_gene: -
v_gene: TRBV6-5
abundance: -
CDR3aa: CASSSGSSYNSPLHF
CDR3nt: TGTGCCAGCAGTTCGGGGAGCTCCTATAATTCACCCCTCCACTTT

j_gene: TRBJ1-2
d_gene: TRBD1
v_gene: TRBV6-5
abundance: once
CDR3aa: CASSTRDREGGGYTF
CDR3nt: TGTGCCAGCAGTACTCGGGACAGGGAAGGTGGCGGCTACACCTTC

j_gene: TRBJ2-7
d_gene: TRBD2
v_gene: TRBV27
abundance: few
CDR3aa: CASMGGTRGYEQYF
CDR3nt: TGTGCCAGCATGGGGGGGACTAGAGGCTACGAGCAGTACTTC

j_gene: TRBJ2-7
d_gene: -
v_gene: TRBV11-2
abundance: once
CDR3aa: CASRRGGDYEQYF
CDR3nt: TGTGCCAGCAGGCGGGGCGGGGACTACGAGCAGTACTTC

j_gene: TRBJ2-3
d_gene: TRBD2
v_gene: TRBV11-2
abundance: -
CDR3aa: CASSLGPSGSTDTQYF
CDR3nt: TGTGCCAGCAGCTTAGGCCCTAGCGGGAGCACAGATACGCAGTATTTT

j_gene: TRBJ1-2
d_gene: TRBD1
v_gene: TRBV27
abundance: once
CDR3aa: CATWDRSRYGYTF
CDR3nt: TGTGCCACCTGGGACAGGAGTCGGTATGGCTACACCTTC

j_gene: TRBJ2-3
d_gene: TRBD2
v_gene: TRBV10-3
abundance: once
CDR3aa: CAVTGTSGGPPDTQYF
CDR3nt: TGTGCCGTTACCGGGACTAGCGGGGGGCCCCCAGATACGCAGTATTTT

j_gene: TRBJ2-3
d_gene: TRBD1
v_gene: TRBV2
abundance: -
CDR3aa: CASSVGTALDTQYF
CDR3nt: TGTGCCAGCAGCGTGGGGACAGCTCTAGATACGCAGTATTTT

j_gene: TRBJ2-7
d_gene: TRBD2
v_gene: TRBV18
abundance: -
CDR3aa: CASSPPGGSYEQYF
CDR3nt: TGTGCCAGCTCACCACCGGGGGGGTCCTACGAGCAGTACTTC

j_gene: TRBJ2-5
d_gene: -
v_gene: TRBV7-6
abundance: -
CDR3aa: CASSLVGKRGETQYF
CDR3nt: TGTGCCAGCAGCTTAGTCGGTAAAAGGGGGGAGACCCAGTACTTC

j_gene: TRBJ2-2
d_gene: -
v_gene: TRBV6-5
abundance: -
CDR3aa: CASSYVGPDTGELFF
CDR3nt: TGTGCCAGCAGTTACGTGGGGCCGGACACCGGGGAGCTGTTTTTT

j_gene: TRBJ2-7
d_gene: -
v_gene: TRBV2
abundance: -
CDR3aa: CASSKLLYEQYF
CDR3nt: TGTGCCAGCAGTAAACTACTCTACGAGCAGTACTTC

j_gene: TRBJ1-5
d_gene: -
v_gene: TRBV5-8
abundance: -
CDR3aa: CASSWTAGPQHF
CDR3nt: TGTGCCAGCAGCTGGACAGCCGGGCCCCAGCATTTT

j_gene: TRBJ1-5
d_gene: -
v_gene: TRBV7-9
abundance: -
CDR3aa: CASSSEARGSNQPQHF
CDR3nt: TGTGCCAGCAGCTCCGAGGCCCGAGGTAGCAATCAGCCCCAGCATTTT